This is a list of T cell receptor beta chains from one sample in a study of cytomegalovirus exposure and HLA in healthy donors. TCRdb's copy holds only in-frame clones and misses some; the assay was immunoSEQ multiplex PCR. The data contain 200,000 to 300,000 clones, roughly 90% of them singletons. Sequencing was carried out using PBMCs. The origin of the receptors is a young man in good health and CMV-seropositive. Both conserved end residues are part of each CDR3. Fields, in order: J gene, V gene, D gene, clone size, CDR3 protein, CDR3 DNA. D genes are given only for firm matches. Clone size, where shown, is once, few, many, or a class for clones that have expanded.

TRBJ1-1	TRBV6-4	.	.	CASRSGGENTEAFF	TGTGCCAGCAGGTCGGGGGGGGAAAACACTGAAGCTTTCTTT
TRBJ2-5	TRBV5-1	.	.	CASSPGTQGGETQYF	TGCGCCAGCAGCCCCGGGACTCAGGGGGGAGAGACCCAGTACTTC
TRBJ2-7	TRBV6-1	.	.	CASSGRLVRARSYEQYF	TGTGCCAGCAGTGGGAGGTTGGTGAGGGCCCGGTCCTACGAGCAGTACTTC
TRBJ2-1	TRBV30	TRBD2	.	CAWTLAGGHNEQFF	TGTGCCTGGACCCTAGCGGGAGGGCACAATGAGCAGTTCTTC
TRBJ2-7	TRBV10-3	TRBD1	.	CAISETGGYEQYF	TGTGCCATCAGTGAAACAGGGGGGTACGAGCAGTACTTC
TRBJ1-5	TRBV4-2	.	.	CASSPSHSNQPQHF	TGTGCCAGCAGTCCAAGCCATAGCAATCAGCCCCAGCATTTT
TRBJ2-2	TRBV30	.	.	CAWRDRESGELFF	TGTGCCTGGAGGGATAGGGAGTCCGGGGAGCTGTTTTTT
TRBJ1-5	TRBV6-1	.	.	CASSPDRMGGQPQHF	TGTGCCAGCAGTCCTGACAGGATGGGAGGTCAGCCCCAGCATTTT
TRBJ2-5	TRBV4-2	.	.	CASSQDFSTRPAETQYF	TGTGCCAGCAGCCAAGATTTTTCGACCCGTCCGGCGGAGACCCAGTACTTC
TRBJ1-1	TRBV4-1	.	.	CASSQGDSSEAFF	TGCGCCAGCAGCCAAGGAGATAGCTCTGAAGCTTTCTTT
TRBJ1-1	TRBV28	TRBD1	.	CASSPHTGALLAEAFF	TGTGCCAGCAGTCCCCACACAGGGGCCCTTTTGGCTGAAGCTTTCTTT
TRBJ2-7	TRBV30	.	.	CAWSVGGGEQYF	TGTGCCTGGAGTGTTGGGGGTGGCGAGCAGTACTTC
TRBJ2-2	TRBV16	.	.	CASSQSSGELFF	TGTGCCAGCAGCCAATCCTCAGGGGAGCTGTTTTTT
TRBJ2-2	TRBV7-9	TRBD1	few	CASSWTGGTGELFF	TGTGCCAGCAGCTGGACAGGGGGCACCGGGGAGCTGTTTTTT
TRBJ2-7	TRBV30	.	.	CAWSYGRIYEQYF	TGTGCCTGGAGTTACGGGAGAATCTACGAGCAGTACTTC
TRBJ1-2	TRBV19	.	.	CASSIGTPHNYGYTF	TGTGCCAGTAGTATCGGGACACCACATAACTATGGCTACACCTTC
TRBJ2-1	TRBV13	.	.	CASSLGRETVYEQFF	TGTGCCAGCAGCTTGGGACGGGAGACGGTGTATGAGCAGTTCTTC